At least ten counts were recorded for the clone carrying this TCR beta chain. The antigen remains undetermined. Investigators amplified TCR beta CDR3 regions from RNA transcripts. RT-PCR in the first round used HTBI primers; a second-round multiplex PCR followed. TCRdb reprocessed the multiplex PCR reads via MiXCR and lists one record per CDR3 protein. The sample records about 420,000 distinct CDR3 sequences, more than 20% being singletons. This sample was included in a study of Graves' ophthalmopathy and Graves' hyperthyroidism. Study details: Specimen type is peripheral blood, obtained at initial diagnosis before any treatment. Whole-study findings and limits: Both an approximately 69% sensitivity and a 72.22% specificity characterized the model's predictions of ophthalmopathy progression.

No progression to ophthalmopathy over 18 months defined stable hyperthyroidism. Source material: peripheral blood. The sequence was collected from a woman under 30 with stable Graves' hyperthyroidism.

The CDR3: CSVRDSYEQYF. The CDR3, as DNA: TGCAGCGTTCGGGACTCCTACGAGCAGTACTTC. This sequence joins TRBV29-1 and TRBJ2-7, with D perhaps TRBD2 (5 bases). V shed 5 bases and J shed 0 bases, with 5 bases lying between them. There are 11 residues in the CDR3. Germline V gene lookup returns CDR1 SQVTM and CDR2 ANQGSEA.